The 17 T cell receptor beta chains in this list originate from one sample, sequenced in a study of T cell responses to AZD1222 COVID-19 vaccine. The table came from immunoSEQ multiplex PCR; TCRdb's copy has only in-frame clones and leaves some out. Seen in this sample are around 150,000 clones; the ten most common clones hold 2% to 2.5%. What was sequenced was peripheral blood. These receptors all come from an adult in good health.

This sequence joins TRBV25-1 and TRBJ2-2; perhaps TRBD1 as D (6 bases). This CDR3 comprises 16 residues. Trimming pared 1 base from V and 7 bases from J, leaving 16 bases between. Germline V lookup: CDR1 MGHDK, CDR2 SYGVNS. This CDR3 reads CASSESRLGAGGELFF. In DNA form, the CDR3 reads TGTGCCAGCAGTGAATCCCGGCTGGGGGCGGGCGGGGAGCTGTTTTTT.

This chain links TRBV13 with TRBJ1-4, with D perhaps TRBD1 (5 bases). The length of the CDR3 is 13 residues. V was trimmed by 2 bases and J by 8 bases, leaving 9 bases between them. Germline V CDR1 and CDR2: PRHDT, FYEKMQ (reference sequence). CDR3 nucleotide sequence: TGTGCCAGCAGCTTACGGGGCAGAGAAAAACTGTTTTTT. The encoded protein is CASSLRGREKLFF.

This chain uses TRBV6-1 with TRBJ1-6; D is ambiguous. CDR1 is MNHNS, CDR2 SASEGT, per germline. Trimming removed 2 bases from V and 8 bases from J, with 7 bases in between. CDR3 length: 13 residues. DNA of the CDR3: TGTGCCAGCAGTGAACTCACAGATTCACCCCTCCACTTT. This sequence encodes CASSELTDSPLHF.

This rearrangement joins TRBV11-3 to TRBJ1-1, with D tentatively TRBD1 (6 bases). The CDR3 is 13 amino acids. The V end was cut by 5 bases, the J end by 4 bases, with 11 bases between. CDR1 is SGHNT, CDR2 YENEEA, per germline. In nucleotides, the CDR3 is TGTGCCAGCAGCCTTACAGGGCCCACTGAAGCTTTCTTT. This codes for CASSLTGPTEAFF.

V is TRBV6-1 and J is TRBJ1-2, with D possibly matching TRBD1 (5 bases). The germline V gene encodes CDR1 MNHNS and CDR2 SASEGT. Trimming pared 3 bases from V and 4 bases from J, leaving 9 bases between. The CDR3 totals 13 residues. The CDR3 bases are TGTGCCAGCAGTGAGGGGGAGCTCTATGGCTACACCTTC. Translated: CASSEGELYGYTF.

The J gene is TRBJ1-2, the V gene TRBV7-2; 8 nucleotides align to TRBD1. The length of the CDR3 is 13 residues. CDR1 and CDR2 (germline): SGHTA, FQGNSA. The J segment lost 5 bases and the V segment lost 5 bases, leaving 4 bases of the junction unmatched. DNA for the CDR3: TGTGCCAGCAGCGACAGGGGCGGTTATGGCTACACCTTC. Translated: CASSDRGGYGYTF.

The gene calls are TRBV7-3 and TRBJ2-1; D is uncertain. The CDR3 is 13 amino acids. The V end was cut by 4 bases, the J end by 6 bases, with 10 bases between. Per germline, CDR1 SGHTA and CDR2 FQGTGA. As DNA, the CDR3 is TGTGCCAGCAGCTCCTACTCGGGCAATGAGCAGTTCTTC. It translates to CASSSYSGNEQFF. The variable domain in full, completed from reference TRBV7-3 and TRBJ2-1, reads GAGVSQTPSNKVTEKGKYVELRCDPISGHTALYWYRQSLGQGPEFLIYFQGTGAADDSGLPNDRFFAVRPEGSVSTLKIQRTERGDSAVYLCASSSYSGNEQFFGPGTRLTVL.

The V and J genes are TRBV5-1 and TRBJ2-2; 7 nucleotides match TRBD2. V shed 0 bases and J 4 bases; nucleotides not matched to a gene: 6. Per germline, CDR1 SGHRS and CDR2 YFSETQ. The CDR3 length is 16 residues. The DNA of the CDR3 is TGCGCCAGCAGCTTGGTATTAGGCGGGGGCACCGGGGAGCTGTTTTTT. Its translation: CASSLVLGGGTGELFF.

The genes are TRBV28 and TRBJ1-1; TRBD1 might be the D (6 bases). CDR3 length equals 14 residues. Germline CDR1 is MDHEN and CDR2 is SYDVKM. The V gene lost 5 bases and the J gene lost 2 bases, with 12 bases spanning the gap. The CDR3 is CASSEQGPNTEAFF. The CDR3 DNA reads TGTGCCAGCAGTGAACAGGGCCCAAACACTGAAGCTTTCTTT.

This chain links TRBV5-6 with TRBJ1-5; D is unclear. Trimming stripped 2 bases from V and 1 base from J, with 10 bases between. This CDR3 is built from 15 residues. Germline assignment: CDR1 SGHDT and CDR2 YYEEEE. DNA of the CDR3: TGTGCCAGCAGCTTTGGAAGATTGAGCAATCAGCCCCAGCATTTT. It translates to CASSFGRLSNQPQHF.

CDR3 protein: CASSEGRAGGWITQYF. In DNA, the CDR3 is TGTGCCAGCAGCGAGGGCAGAGCGGGGGGGTGGATTACGCAGTATTTT. The chain has TRBV7-9 and TRBJ2-3, with 10 bases fitting TRBD2. Germline V lookup: CDR1 SEHNR, CDR2 FQNEAQ (reference sequence). V gave up 5 bases and J gave up 8 bases; unmatched junction bases: 13. This CDR3 comprises 16 residues.

This chain links TRBV6-2 or TRBV6-3 with TRBJ2-2; a weak D match, TRBD1 (6 bases). The germline V gene has CDR1 MNHEY and CDR2 SVGEGT. Trimming took off 0 bases at V and 4 bases at J, with 15 bases between the two ends. This CDR3 has 17 amino acids. For the CDR3, the DNA is TGTGCCAGCAGTTACTCGTTGGGGGCTAGGGGCACCGGGGAGCTGTTTTTT. Residues: CASSYSLGARGTGELFF.

V usage is TRBV29-1 and J usage is TRBJ1-1, with 10 bases lining up with TRBD1. The CDR3 has 14 amino acids. Looked up from germline, CDR1 is SQVTM and CDR2 is ANQGSEA. V shed 8 bases and J 4 bases; nucleotides not matched to a gene: 10. The CDR3 DNA is TGCAGCTCCGGGACAGGGGTTCGGGGCACTGAAGCTTTCTTT. Its translation: CSSGTGVRGTEAFF.

The rearrangement links TRBV21-1 to TRBJ1-2; the table assigns TRBD1, which was not confirmed against the DNA. TRBV21-1 counts as a pseudogene. CDR3 length: 17 amino acids. The CDR3 loop reads CASSARQGAIGRYGYTF. The DNA for the CDR3 is TGTGCCAGCAGCGCCCGACAGGGGGCCATAGGCCGTTATGGCTACACCTTC.

V usage is TRBV4-1 and J usage is TRBJ2-7, with 8 bases lining up with TRBD2. With 1 base clipped from V and 2 bases from J, the junction kept 7 bases outside the gene matches. This CDR3 is built from 16 residues. Per germline, CDR1 MGHRA and CDR2 YSYEKL. CDR3 nucleotide sequence: TGCGCCAGCAGCCAAGCCCCGAGTAGCGGGGCCTACGAGCAGTACTTC. The encoded protein is CASSQAPSSGAYEQYF.

The chain combines TRBV19 with TRBJ2-3; D is possibly TRBD2 (5 bases). The V end was cut by 3 bases, the J end by 0 bases, with 10 bases between. The CDR3 is 15 residues long. CDR1 and CDR2 from the germline V gene are LNHDA and SQIVND (reference sequence). Here the CDR3 reads CASSIPRTSTDTQYF. As DNA, the CDR3 is TGTGCCAGTAGTATCCCCCGGACTAGCACAGATACGCAGTATTTT.

J is TRBJ2-7 and V is TRBV21-1; TRBD1, the D gene given by the table, was not confirmed from the DNA. TRBV21-1 is marked as a pseudogene. The CDR3 consists of 17 residues. CDR3 nucleotide sequence: TGTGCCAGCAGCAGAGCCCCAGGAGTGACCGGGACAGGAGAGCAGTACTTC. It encodes CASSRAPGVTGTGEQYF.